Listed here are 6 T cell receptor beta chains from one sample, sequenced in a study of blood T cell repertoires in COVID-19. TCRdb's table, derived via immunoSEQ multiplex PCR, lists solely in-frame clones and lacks some. The table records 100,000 to 150,000 clones, approximately 88% of them present only once. Material: peripheral blood. These receptors all come from a man aged 70-80 years with active COVID-19.

This rearrangement joins TRBV5-1 to TRBJ2-1; 7 bases are shared with TRBD1. Unmatched junction bases numbered 10, after V lost 7 bases and J lost 6 bases. In germline, CDR1 is SGHRS, CDR2 YFSETQ. CDR3 length equals 14 residues. CDR3 amino acids: CASGLTGSPNEQFF. Here the CDR3 DNA reads TGCGCCAGCGGACTGACAGGGTCCCCCAATGAGCAGTTCTTC.

The V call is TRBV18, the J call TRBJ1-4; no firm D call. The CDR3 spans 13 residues. CDR1 and CDR2 (germline): KGHSH, LQKENI. Between the trimmed V and J ends, which lost 3 bases and 8 bases, there was a span of 10 bases. CDR3 sequence: CASSPQHEEKLFF. The CDR3 DNA is TGTGCCAGCTCACCCCAACATGAAGAAAAACTGTTTTTT.

The V call is TRBV4-1, the J call TRBJ1-2, with D unresolved. Germline-derived CDR1 and CDR2 are MGHRA and YSYEKL. The CDR3 covers 14 residues. Trimming took off 1 base at V and 1 base at J, with 7 bases between the two ends. The CDR3 bases are TGCGCCAGCAGCCAAGGCGTCCGTAACTATGGCTACACCTTC. Translated: CASSQGVRNYGYTF.

This chain uses TRBV6-6 with TRBJ2-7; 7 bases agree with TRBD2. The junction had 4 bases not matched to a gene; V was cut back by 2 bases and J by 6 bases. The germline V gene encodes CDR1 MNHNY and CDR2 SVGAGI (reference sequence). CDR3 size: 13 residues. The CDR3 coding sequence is TGTGCCAGCAGTTACCGGGGGGAGGGCGAGCAGTACTTC. Residues: CASSYRGEGEQYF.

As for this clone: Other DNA sequences in the same sample also yield this CDR3. This chain joins TRBV5-1 and TRBJ1-5; D ambiguous. Germline values: CDR1 SGHRS, CDR2 YFSETQ. The CDR3 has 14 amino acids. V was shortened by 0 bases and J by 4 bases, with 8 bases between the two germline ends. The CDR3 sequence: CASSLEGGNQPQHF. CDR3 DNA sequence: TGCGCCAGCAGCTTGGAGGGCGGGAATCAGCCCCAGCATTTT.

This chain joins TRBV5-6 and TRBJ2-7; TRBD1 is a possible D gene (6 bases). Deletions cut 4 bases from V and 3 bases from J, with 14 bases between. This CDR3 comprises 14 residues. The germline gives CDR1 SGHDT, CDR2 YYEEEE. The CDR3 region has the DNA TGTGCCAGCAGCGCACAGGGTATCCTCTACGAGCAGTACTTC. Its translation is CASSAQGILYEQYF.